The clone carrying this T cell receptor beta chain has at least ten counts. The antigen is unknown. This CDR3 is 14 amino acids long. Germline V lookup: CDR1 MNHNS, CDR2 SASEGT. The junction had 0 bases not matched to a gene; V was cut back by 3 bases and J by 0 bases. The record originates from a study of molecular identifiers for immune sequencing clone quantification. Study-level findings and limits: Whereas clones above 20 RNA copies held under 1% of naive-cell molecules, they held over 97% of effector molecules.

TCRdb fed the PCR reads into MiXCR, producing one record per CDR3 protein. The table shows hundreds of thousands of distinct CDR3 sequences, with over 25% occurring only once. This chain connects TRBV6-1 to TRBJ1-1; 8 positions agree with TRBD1. Sequencing was performed on naive CD8+ T cells from blood, with Jurkat cell RNA spiked in. Described subset: FACS-sorted CD8+CD4-CCR7+CD45RA+ naive T cells. The sequence derives from a human donor in good health. Some libraries in this study had Jurkat cell RNA spiked in. CDR3 DNA: TGTGCCAGCAGTGAGGACAGGGTGAACACTGAAGCTTTCTTT. Translating gives CASSEDRVNTEAFF.